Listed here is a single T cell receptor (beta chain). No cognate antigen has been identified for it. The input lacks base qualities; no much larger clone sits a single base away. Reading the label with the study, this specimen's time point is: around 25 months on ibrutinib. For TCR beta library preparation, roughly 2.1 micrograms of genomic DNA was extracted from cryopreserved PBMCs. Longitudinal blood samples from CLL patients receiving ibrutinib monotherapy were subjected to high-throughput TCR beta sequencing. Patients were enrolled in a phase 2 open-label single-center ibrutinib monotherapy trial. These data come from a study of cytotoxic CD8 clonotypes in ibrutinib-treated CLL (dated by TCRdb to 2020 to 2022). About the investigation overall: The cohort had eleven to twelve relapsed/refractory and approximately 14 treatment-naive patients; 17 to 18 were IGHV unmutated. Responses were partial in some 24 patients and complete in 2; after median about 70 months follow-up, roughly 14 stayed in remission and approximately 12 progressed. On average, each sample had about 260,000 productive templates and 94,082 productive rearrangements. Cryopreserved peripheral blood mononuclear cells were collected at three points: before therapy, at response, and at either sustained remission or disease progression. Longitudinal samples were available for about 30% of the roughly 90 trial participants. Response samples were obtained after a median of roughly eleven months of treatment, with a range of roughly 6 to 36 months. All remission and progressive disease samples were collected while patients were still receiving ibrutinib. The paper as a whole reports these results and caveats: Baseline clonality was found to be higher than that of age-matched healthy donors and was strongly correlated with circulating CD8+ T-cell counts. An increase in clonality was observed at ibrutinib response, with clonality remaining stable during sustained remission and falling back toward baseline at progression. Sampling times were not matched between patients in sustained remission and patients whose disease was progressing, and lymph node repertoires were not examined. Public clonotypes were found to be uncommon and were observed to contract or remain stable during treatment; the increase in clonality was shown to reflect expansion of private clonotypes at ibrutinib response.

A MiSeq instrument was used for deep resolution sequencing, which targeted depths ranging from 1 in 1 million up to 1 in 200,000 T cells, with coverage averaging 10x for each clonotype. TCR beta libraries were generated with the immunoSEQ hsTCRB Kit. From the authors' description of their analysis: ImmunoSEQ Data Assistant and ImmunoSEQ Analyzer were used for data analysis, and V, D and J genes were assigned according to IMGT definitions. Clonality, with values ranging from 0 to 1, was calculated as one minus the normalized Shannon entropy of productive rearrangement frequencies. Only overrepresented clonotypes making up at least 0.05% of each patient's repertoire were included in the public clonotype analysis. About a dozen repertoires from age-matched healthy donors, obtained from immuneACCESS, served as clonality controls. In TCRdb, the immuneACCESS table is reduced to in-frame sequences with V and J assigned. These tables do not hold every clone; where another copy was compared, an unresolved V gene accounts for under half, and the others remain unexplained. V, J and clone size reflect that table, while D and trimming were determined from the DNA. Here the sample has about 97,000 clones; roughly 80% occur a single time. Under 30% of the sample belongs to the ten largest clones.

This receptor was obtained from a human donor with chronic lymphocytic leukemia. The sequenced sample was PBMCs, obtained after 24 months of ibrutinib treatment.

The CDR3 in this case is CASSEIWNEQFF. The DNA reads TGTGCCAGCAGTGAAATCTGGAATGAGCAGTTCTTC. The chain couples TRBV6-1 to TRBJ2-1; no D gene can be assigned with confidence. The CDR3 contains 12 residues, cysteine and phenylalanine counted. Solely the CDR3 DNA is kept, with 36 bases framed from the first base. CDR1 and CDR2 (MNHNS, SASEGT) derive from the germline V gene. A distance of 6 bases separates the germline ends of V and J, which lose 2 bases and 7 bases respectively.